What follows is one TCR beta chain and its context. This sample is drawn from a study of blood T cell repertoires in COVID-19. Sequenced by immunoSEQ multiplex PCR; TCRdb stores in-frame clones only, minus some. The sample comprises 25,000 to 35,000 clones, over 80% of which are singletons, and 9.9% rests with the top ten. The CDR3 consists of 15 residues. The germline V and J ends were trimmed by 6 bases and 2 bases, with 13 bases remaining between them. Looked up from germline, CDR1 is MDHEN and CDR2 is SYDVKM. V and J are TRBV28 and TRBJ2-2; D possibly corresponds to TRBD2 (6 bases). The clonotype was recovered from a human donor with active COVID-19. The donor label of this sample is uncertain. Sequenced sample: peripheral blood. CDR3 amino acids: CASSESGVNTGELFF. For the CDR3, the DNA is TGTGCCAGCAGCGAATCGGGGGTAAACACCGGGGAGCTGTTTTTT.